The rows below give T cell receptor beta chains drawn from one sample of a study of OX40 agonist ivuxolimab in advanced cancers. Method: immunoSEQ multiplex PCR; TCRdb's copy keeps in-frame clones and lacks some. This sample has 57,000 or so clones, with roughly 86% found just once. The sequencing here drew on CD4+ or CD8+ T cells sorted from blood, taken in a trial of the OX40 agonist ivuxolimab. The receptors were gathered from an adult with an advanced solid tumor such as melanoma, head and neck, liver or kidney cancer. The CDR3 runs from the conserved cysteine through the conserved F or W. A D gene is named only where the DNA matches it firmly. Clone sizes are given selectively: once, few, many, or a class where the clone is expanded.

>TRBD1|TRBV5-5|NA|15|TRBJ1-4
CASSGAPDRGEKLFF
TGTGCCAGCAGCGGCGCACCGGACAGGGGTGAAAAACTGTTTTTT
>TRBD1|TRBV2|NA|16|TRBJ1-6
CASSVSTGGGNSPLHF
TGTGCCAGCAGCGTCAGTACAGGGGGAGGTAATTCACCCCTCCACTTT
>NA|TRBV27|NA|15|TRBJ2-7
CASSQRRGPSYEQYF
TGTGCCAGCAGCCAACGCCGGGGGCCCTCCTACGAGCAGTACTTC
>NA|TRBV21-1|NA|14|TRBJ2-7
CASSLPGAHWEQYF
TGTGCCAGCAGCCTCCCCGGGGCGCATTGGGAGCAGTACTTC
>NA|TRBV9|NA|12|TRBJ1-2
CASSVDGDGYTF
TGTGCCAGCAGCGTAGATGGGGATGGCTACACCTTC
>TRBD1|TRBV6-5|NA|14|TRBJ1-1
CASSEQGTGIEAFF
TGTGCCAGCAGCGAACAGGGGACCGGTATTGAAGCTTTCTTT
>NA|TRBV5-1|once|15|TRBJ2-7
CASSLVLGSSYEQYF
TGCGCCAGCAGCTTGGTGCTAGGGAGCTCCTACGAGCAGTACTTC
>NA|TRBV19|NA|16|TRBJ1-5
CASSTPLRAGDQPQHF
TGTGCCAGTAGTACACCCCTTAGGGCTGGGGATCAGCCCCAGCATTTT
>TRBD1|TRBV2|NA|17|TRBJ2-6
CASRTGTGVSGANVLTF
TGTGCCAGCAGAACCGGGACAGGGGTGTCTGGGGCCAACGTCCTGACTTTC
>NA|TRBV5-1|NA|14|TRBJ2-5
CASSFRPLQETQYF
TGCGCCAGCAGCTTCAGACCGCTACAAGAGACCCAGTACTTC
>NA|TRBV6-1|NA|13|TRBJ2-3
CASTWVVTDTQYF
TGTGCCAGCACGTGGGTAGTAACAGATACGCAGTATTTT
>NA|TRBV4-2|NA|14|TRBJ2-2
CASRYSGVNGELFF
TGTGCCAGCAGGTACTCGGGAGTTAACGGGGAGCTGTTTTTT
>TRBD2|TRBV25-1|NA|14|TRBJ2-7
CATGLGTATYEQYF
TGTGCCACAGGACTAGGTACGGCCACCTACGAGCAGTACTTC
>NA|TRBV27|NA|15|TRBJ1-6
CASSSAGWNNSPLHF
TGTGCCAGCAGTTCGGCCGGGTGGAATAATTCACCCCTCCACTTT
>TRBD1|TRBV10-2|NA|15|TRBJ1-1
CASSEPGQGGTEAFF
TGCGCCAGCAGTGAGCCAGGACAGGGGGGCACTGAAGCTTTCTTT
>TRBD1|TRBV6-5|NA|15|TRBJ1-4
CASSYSTGGGEKLFF
TGTGCCAGCAGTTACTCGACAGGGGGAGGTGAAAAACTGTTTTTT
>NA|TRBV6-1|NA|17|TRBJ2-7
CASSEVSGQPRSHEQYF
TGTGCCAGCAGTGAAGTCTCCGGACAGCCCAGGTCCCACGAGCAGTACTTC
>TRBD2|TRBV9|NA|20|TRBJ2-1
CASSLGLAGGRRSSYNEQFF
TGTGCCAGCAGCCTGGGACTAGCGGGGGGCCGCCGCAGCTCCTACAATGAGCAGTTCTTC
>NA|TRBV15|NA|12|TRBJ1-1
CATSREYTEAFF
TGTGCCACCAGCAGAGAGTATACGGAAGCTTTCTTT
>TRBD2|TRBV11-1|NA|17|TRBJ2-3
CASSLGASGGAGDTQYF
TGTGCCAGCAGCTTAGGGGCTAGCGGGGGGGCCGGAGATACGCAGTATTTT
>NA|TRBV6-5|NA|11|TRBJ1-1
CASSYNREAFF
TGTGCCAGCAGTTACAACAGGGAAGCTTTCTTT
>NA|TRBV5-8|NA|14|TRBJ1-4
CASSLGQVREKLFF
TGTGCCAGCAGCTTGGGACAGGTTCGAGAAAAACTGTTTTTT
>NA|TRBV7-2|once|14|TRBJ1-1
CASSLGAQGYEAFF
TGTGCCAGCAGCTTAGGAGCCCAAGGCTATGAAGCTTTCTTT
>TRBD1|TRBV6-5|NA|14|TRBJ1-2
CASTPDRVGGGYTF
TGTGCCAGCACCCCCGACAGGGTAGGAGGTGGCTACACCTTC
>TRBD1|TRBV7-2|NA|14|TRBJ2-3
CASSAGTGGDTQYF
TGTGCCAGCAGCGCCGGGACAGGCGGAGATACGCAGTATTTT
>NA|TRBV5-1|NA|15|TRBJ2-7
CASSLGTQKTYEQYF
TGCGCCAGCAGCTTAGGGACTCAGAAAACCTACGAGCAGTACTTC
>NA|TRBV18|NA|15|TRBJ2-7
CASSTLDGSSYEQYF
TGTGCCAGCTCAACCTTGGACGGTAGCTCCTACGAGCAGTACTTC
>NA|TRBV7-2|NA|15|TRBJ1-2
CASSPTWTDLHGYTF
TGTGCCAGCAGCCCGACCTGGACTGATCTTCATGGCTACACCTTC
>NA|TRBV19|NA|16|TRBJ1-4
CASSDYVGRINEKLFF
TGTGCCAGTAGCGACTACGTAGGACGGATTAATGAAAAACTGTTTTTT
>NA|TRBV19|NA|13|TRBJ2-1
CASNAFDLNEQFF
TGTGCCAGTAACGCTTTTGACCTTAATGAGCAGTTCTTC
>TRBD1|TRBV4-1|NA|16|TRBJ2-7
CASSRDPGTASYEQYF
TGCGCCAGCAGCCGGGACCCCGGGACAGCAAGCTACGAGCAGTACTTC